This TCR beta chain was sequenced in a study of follicular helper T cells after annual influenza vaccination. This clone was picked up a small number of times. Its antigen is unidentified. General study results and limits: Yearly vaccinations repeatedly recalled conserved clonotypes in ICOS+CD38+ cTfh.

Measured with immunoSEQ multiplex PCR; TCRdb has only the in-frame clones, and not every one. This table holds some 11,000 clones, nearly 85% found once. Germline V gene data show CDR1 as SNHLY and CDR2 as FYNNEI. V was cut by 7 bases and J by 2 bases, with 14 bases left in between. The CDR3 runs to 14 residues. This receptor was obtained from an adult who received the influenza vaccine. The V call is TRBV2, the J call TRBJ2-5, with a possible D match to TRBD1 (6 bases). Here the sequenced sample was CXCR5- memory CD4+ T cells sorted from blood, taken 6 weeks after influenza vaccination. CDR3 DNA sequence: TGTGCCAGCACCCCTCGGACAGCTCAAGAGACCCAGTACTTC. This gives the protein CASTPRTAQETQYF. Combining the CDR3 with reference TRBV2 and TRBJ2-5 gives the whole variable domain EPEVTQTPSHQVTQMGQEVILRCVPISNHLYFYWYRQILGQKVEFLVSFYNNEISEKSEIFDDQFSVERPDGSNFTLKIRSTKLEDSAMYFCASTPRTAQETQYFGPGTRLLVL.